A selection of T cell receptor beta chains follows, all from one sample in a study of neurological immune-mediated disorders. Each CDR3 protein gets one entry after TCRdb re-called the 5' RACE reads with MiXCR. The sample shows over 55,000 distinct CDR3 sequences, roughly a tenth of them seen only once. Material for sequencing was PBMCs. The receptors stem from a man aged 25 to 45 in good health. Each CDR3 is given without its conserved first and last residue. Fields, in order: V gene, clone size, CDR3 protein. For some rows the clone size is stated as once, few or many, or as a class when expanded; others skip it.

v_gene: TRBV10-3; abundance: many; CDR3aa: AITAGEGNEQF
v_gene: TRBV27; abundance: many; CDR3aa: ASSPRGDSYGYT
v_gene: TRBV4-2; abundance: many; CDR3aa: ASSPGAEEADTQY
v_gene: TRBV7-6; abundance: many; CDR3aa: ASSPGGGTNEKLF
v_gene: TRBV11-2; abundance: many; CDR3aa: ASSQTSGDTQY
v_gene: TRBV7-2; abundance: many; CDR3aa: ASSLVGYEQY
v_gene: TRBV5-1; abundance: many; CDR3aa: ASSLGQGATEQY
v_gene: TRBV7-2; abundance: few; CDR3aa: ASSLRAGDADTQY
v_gene: TRBV24-1; abundance: many; CDR3aa: ATSGGSIGNQPQH
v_gene: TRBV27; abundance: .; CDR3aa: ASSLSGGANTQF
v_gene: TRBV5-1; abundance: many; CDR3aa: ASSKAGEGSYEQY